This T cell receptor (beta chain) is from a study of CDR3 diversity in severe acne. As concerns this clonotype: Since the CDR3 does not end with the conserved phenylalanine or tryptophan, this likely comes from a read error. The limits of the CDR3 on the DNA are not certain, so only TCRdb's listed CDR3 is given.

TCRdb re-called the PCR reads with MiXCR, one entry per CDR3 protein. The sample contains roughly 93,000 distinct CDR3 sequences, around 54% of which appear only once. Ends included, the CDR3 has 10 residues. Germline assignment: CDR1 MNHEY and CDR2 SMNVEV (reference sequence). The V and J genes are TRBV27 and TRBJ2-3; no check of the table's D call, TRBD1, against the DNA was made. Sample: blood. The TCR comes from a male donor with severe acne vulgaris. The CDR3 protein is CASSSNDRLY.